These 16 T cell receptor beta chains were sequenced from one sample in a study of cytomegalovirus exposure and HLA in healthy donors. 60 Vbeta and 13 Jbeta primers were used in PCR. Data came from immunoSEQ multiplex PCR; TCRdb stores just in-frame clones and leaves some out. The sample carries around 180,000 clones, roughly 80% recorded once. The sample consisted of PBMCs. Source of these receptors: a male donor in good health and CMV-seronegative.

This clone was found once. The chain is built from TRBV6-1 and TRBJ1-2, with D tentatively TRBD1 (5 bases). The CDR3 totals 14 residues. Trimming shortened V by 3 bases and J by 3 bases, and 11 bases separated the two germline ends. Germline V gene sequence: CDR1 MNHNS, CDR2 SASEGT. In nucleotides, the CDR3 is TGTGCCAGCAGTGACCGAGACAGTTACTATGGCTACACCTTC. Protein product: CASSDRDSYYGYTF.

V gene TRBV18 combines with J gene TRBJ2-7; D is unclear. The CDR3 runs 13 residues. The V end lost 4 bases, the J end lost 7 bases, and 14 bases lay between the germline ends. Germline assignment: CDR1 KGHSH and CDR2 LQKENI. For the CDR3, the DNA is TGTGCCAGCTCACAGGCCTCAGGTGGGGAGCAGTACTTC. Amino acids: CASSQASGGEQYF.

The rearrangement joins TRBV18 to TRBJ2-5; 7 nucleotides agree with TRBD2. Germline values: CDR1 KGHSH, CDR2 LQKENI. V dropped 4 bases and J dropped 1; count of bases not matched to a gene: 6. The CDR3 covers 15 residues. Here the CDR3 DNA reads TGTGCCAGCTCACTAACAGCGGGGACCCAAGAGACCCAGTACTTC. Protein sequence: CASSLTAGTQETQYF.

About this clone: One junction end disagrees with the germline gene, perhaps due to a read error. The gene calls are TRBV28 and TRBJ1-2; weak D call: TRBD1 (5 bases). This CDR3 comprises 13 residues. Germline CDR1 and CDR2: MDHEN and SYDVKM. CDR3 residues: CASRNTGNYGYPF. In DNA, the CDR3 is TGTGCCAGCAGAAATACAGGAAACTATGGCTACCCCTTC.

The sample holds a few counts of this clone. The chain carries TRBV5-1 and TRBJ1-6; perhaps TRBD1 as D (5 bases). In germline, CDR1 is SGHRS, CDR2 YFSETQ. The CDR3 runs 14 residues. V lost 2 bases and J lost 10, with 13 bases in between. DNA of the CDR3: TGCGCCAGCAGCTTTGGGGGAGGGGACTCACCCCTCCACTTT. Protein product: CASSFGGGDSPLHF.

This clone was counted a single time. The V gene is TRBV28, the J gene TRBJ1-2, with D hard to call. The CDR3 is made up of 14 amino acids. V was shortened by 2 bases and J by 0 bases, with 7 bases between the two germline ends. Germline V lookup: CDR1 MDHEN, CDR2 SYDVKM. The DNA for the CDR3 is TGTGCCAGCAGTTTACGGGAGACTAACTATGGCTACACCTTC. This sequence encodes CASSLRETNYGYTF.

J is TRBJ2-3 and V is TRBV7-6, with 9 bases fitting TRBD1. This CDR3 has 14 amino acids. Germline V lookup: CDR1 SGHVS, CDR2 FNYEAQ. V gave up 3 bases and J gave up 7 bases; unmatched junction bases: 5. The CDR3 loop reads CASSLGTGSHTQYF. CDR3 nucleotide sequence: TGTGCCAGCAGCTTGGGGACAGGGTCCCATACGCAGTATTTT.

The chain joins TRBV6-1 to TRBJ2-1, with 7 positions matching TRBD2. The CDR3 contains 17 residues. Germline V CDR1 and CDR2: MNHNS, SASEGT. V lost 0 bases to trimming and J lost 0 bases; unmatched junction nucleotides: 5. Here the CDR3 reads CASSEAGGIPSYNEQFF. CDR3 DNA: TGTGCCAGCAGTGAAGCGGGGGGGATCCCCTCCTACAATGAGCAGTTCTTC.

The V and J genes are TRBV6-1 and TRBJ2-2; 7 bases map to TRBD1. The CDR3 loop spans 15 amino acids. The germline CDR1 and CDR2 sequences are MNHNS and SASEGT. Germline trimming cut 0 bases from V and 8 bases from J; bases unmatched to any gene: 6. The CDR3 is CASSEAPQGWGELFF. The CDR3, as DNA: TGTGCCAGCAGTGAAGCCCCACAGGGGTGGGGGGAGCTGTTTTTT.

This sequence joins TRBV4-3 and TRBJ1-2, with no clear D. Germline V lookup: CDR1 LGHNA, CDR2 YSLEER. The CDR3 covers 13 residues. Trimming removed 0 bases from V and 9 bases from J, with 11 bases in between. In DNA form, the CDR3 reads TGCGCCAGCAGCCAAGATCTACCGGGTAGCTACACCTTC. It specifies CASSQDLPGSYTF.

The rearrangement joins TRBV29-1 to TRBJ2-7; 10 bases match TRBD2. Germline V lookup: CDR1 SQVTM, CDR2 ANQGSEA. V shed 7 bases and J 3 bases; nucleotides not matched to a gene: 6. The CDR3 consists of 13 residues. The CDR3 sequence: CSARLAGVYEQYF. CDR3 sequence (DNA): TGCAGCGCCAGGCTAGCGGGAGTCTACGAGCAGTACTTC.

The genes are TRBV2 and TRBJ1-5, with 7 nucleotides matching TRBD1. The CDR3 extends over 17 amino acids. The V and J ends lost 6 bases and 2 bases, in that order; junction bases with no gene match: 13. Germline V gene sequence: CDR1 SNHLY, CDR2 FYNNEI. CDR3: CASRGDTGVDGNQPQHF. The CDR3 coding sequence is TGTGCCAGCAGAGGGGATACAGGGGTGGACGGCAATCAGCCCCAGCATTTT.

V gene TRBV28 combines with J gene TRBJ2-3; 7 positions match TRBD2. The germline CDR1 and CDR2 sequences are MDHEN and SYDVKM. The CDR3 runs to 17 residues. The V gene end was trimmed by 2 bases and the J gene end by 7 bases; junction bases not matched to a gene: 15. In nucleotides, the CDR3 is TGTGCCAGCAGTTTACCCCCCGCGGCGGGAGTGCTGAATACGCAGTATTTT. Translating gives CASSLPPAAGVLNTQYF.

This sequence joins TRBV7-6 and TRBJ1-1, with 9 positions matching TRBD1. Per the germline V gene, CDR1 is SGHVS and CDR2 is FNYEAQ. This CDR3 region has 16 residues. Germline trimming cut 1 base from V and 2 bases from J; bases unmatched to any gene: 5. This CDR3 reads CASSLGVTGGNTEAFF. The DNA of the CDR3 is TGTGCCAGCAGCTTAGGGGTTACAGGGGGCAACACTGAAGCTTTCTTT.

This clone was seen a single time. The genes are TRBV5-1 and TRBJ1-2, with TRBD1 matching 7 bases. CDR1 is SGHRS, CDR2 YFSETQ, per germline. V lost 3 bases, J lost 7 bases, and 9 bases stayed unmatched. The CDR3 spans 14 residues. CDR3: CASSSGGIDIGYTF. The CDR3 DNA follows: TGCGCCAGCAGCTCAGGGGGGATTGACATTGGCTACACCTTC.

The sample holds one count of this clone. One junction end does not reproduce the germline sequence, and a read error may be involved. The V and J genes are TRBV7-9 and TRBJ1-1; the D gene is possibly TRBD1 (6 bases). The CDR3 loop spans 15 amino acids. Germline V lookup: CDR1 SEHNR, CDR2 FQNEAQ (reference sequence). The CDR3 here is CSSSLPLGGNTEAFF. The CDR3 DNA sequence: TGTTCCAGCAGCTTACCCCTAGGGGGGAACACTGAAGCTTTCTTT.